This T cell receptor beta chain stems from a study of T cell changes during pregnancy in multiple sclerosis. Sequencing was performed with immunoSEQ multiplex PCR; in TCRdb, only in-frame clones are kept and a portion is missing. The table lists 25,000 to 35,000 clones, roughly 87% of them singletons. The germline gives CDR1 SGHTA, CDR2 FQGNSA. Trimming removed 4 bases from V and 0 bases from J, with 12 bases in between. The CDR3 has 15 residues. The sequencing here drew on CD8+ T cells from peripheral blood mononuclear cells, taken in the first trimester of pregnancy. The receptor comes from a female donor with multiple sclerosis, enrolled in a pregnancy study. The J gene is TRBJ2-5, the V gene TRBV7-2, with a tentative D call TRBD2 (6 bases). In nucleotides, the CDR3 is TGTGCCAGCAGCTCCAGAACTAGCAACCAAGAGACCCAGTACTTC. Translating gives CASSSRTSNQETQYF.